A selection of T cell receptor beta chains follows, all from one sample in a study of blood T cell repertoires in COVID-19. Sequenced by immunoSEQ multiplex PCR; TCRdb stores in-frame clones only, minus some. Seen here are 90,000 to 100,000 clones, around 81% observed once, and the top ten hold roughly 4%. Sequenced sample: peripheral blood. The receptors were gathered from a man between 60 and 75 years old with acute or convalescent COVID-19. CDR3s include the opening cysteine and the closing phenylalanine or tryptophan. The D gene is left open where the match is weak. Size is omitted from some rows. Given values are once, few, many or a class for expanded clones.

V	J	size	D	length	CDR3	DNA
TRBV28	TRBJ1-4	NA	NA	14	CASSLRRVGEKLFF	TGTGCCAGCAGTTTACGGCGGGTGGGTGAAAAACTGTTTTTT
TRBV25-1	TRBJ2-5	NA	TRBD2	16	CASSEPSGSLLETQYF	TGTGCCAGCAGTGAGCCTAGCGGGAGTCTGTTAGAGACCCAGTACTTC
TRBV19	TRBJ1-1	NA	NA	15	CASTFTDRMNTEAFF	TGTGCCAGTACCTTTACGGACAGAATGAACACTGAAGCTTTCTTT
TRBV7-2	TRBJ1-2	NA	NA	11	CASSLFIGYTF	TGTGCCAGCAGCTTATTTATTGGCTACACCTTC
TRBV24-1	TRBJ2-1	NA	TRBD2	15	CATSLGTSGIDEQFF	TGTGCCACCAGTTTAGGGACTAGCGGGATCGATGAGCAGTTCTTC
TRBV6-5	TRBJ1-1	NA	NA	15	CASSLQGALNTEAFF	TGTGCCAGCAGTTTACAGGGAGCATTGAACACTGAAGCTTTCTTT
TRBV6-1	TRBJ1-3	many	TRBD1	13	CASSEGQRNTIYF	TGTGCCAGCAGTGAGGGACAGAGAAACACCATATATTTT
TRBV5-1	TRBJ2-3	once	TRBD1	16	CASSLVWTGGRDTQYF	TGCGCCAGCAGCTTGGTCTGGACAGGGGGCCGGGATACGCAGTATTTT
TRBV27	TRBJ2-7	NA	TRBD1	13	CASSGTGGFEQYF	TGTGCCAGCTCCGGGACAGGGGGCTTCGAGCAGTACTTC
TRBV6-5	TRBJ1-2	NA	NA	16	CASSYSTASVNYGYTF	TGTGCCAGCAGTTACTCGACAGCGTCCGTAAACTATGGCTACACCTTC
TRBV6-5	TRBJ2-5	few	TRBD2	13	CASRGGFQETQYF	TGTGCCAGCAGGGGGGGGTTCCAAGAGACCCAGTACTTC
TRBV7-7	TRBJ2-2	NA	NA	15	CASSPDSQAGGELFF	TGTGCTAGCAGCCCCGACTCGCAGGCGGGCGGGGAGCTGTTTTTT
TRBV5-1	TRBJ1-3	NA	NA	14	CASSPGAAGNTIYF	TGCGCCAGCAGCCCTGGGGCGGCTGGAAACACCATATATTTT
TRBV7-6	TRBJ1-6	NA	TRBD1	16	CASSLEQRTGGGPLHF	TGTGCCAGCAGCTTAGAACAGAGGACAGGAGGAGGACCCCTCCACTTT
TRBV19	TRBJ2-5	NA	NA	13	CASSTTRGETQYF	TGTGCCAGTAGTACAACAAGGGGGGAGACCCAGTACTTC
TRBV30	TRBJ2-7	NA	NA	11	CAWSVRGEQYF	TGTGCCTGGAGTGTACGAGGCGAGCAGTACTTC
TRBV7-3	TRBJ2-7	NA	NA	13	CASSLDRMYEQYF	TGTGCCAGCAGCTTAGACAGGATGTACGAGCAGTACTTC
TRBV20-1	TRBJ1-2	NA	NA	11	CSASPGEGYTF	TGCAGTGCTAGTCCAGGGGAAGGCTACACCTTC
TRBV19	TRBJ2-3	NA	NA	16	CASSIVGGGVTDTQYF	TGTGCCAGTAGTATAGTTGGCGGCGGAGTAACAGATACGCAGTATTTT
TRBV5-1	TRBJ1-1	once	TRBD1	15	CASSLSTGAGTEAFF	TGCGCCAGCAGCTTGTCCACAGGGGCAGGGACTGAAGCTTTCTTT
TRBV4-2	TRBJ2-1	NA	TRBD1	17	CASSQEDRGWSYNEQFF	TGTGCCAGCAGCCAAGAAGACAGGGGGTGGTCCTACAATGAGCAGTTCTTC
TRBV9	TRBJ2-3	NA	NA	16	CASSAPLDPRTDTQYF	TGTGCCAGCAGCGCGCCACTAGATCCCCGCACAGATACGCAGTATTTT
TRBV4-1	TRBJ1-2	NA	NA	16	CASSQDGGFRNYGYTF	TGCGCCAGCAGCCAAGATGGAGGGTTCCGAAACTATGGCTACACCTTC
TRBV7-2	TRBJ1-3	NA	TRBD1	15	CASSPRTGTGNTIYF	TGTGCCAGCAGCCCGCGGACAGGGACTGGAAACACCATATATTTT
TRBV30	TRBJ1-1	NA	NA	13	CACKLGENTEAFF	TGTGCCTGCAAACTTGGAGAGAACACTGAAGCTTTCTTT